The 29 T cell receptor beta chains below all came from one sample that was sequenced in a study of T-cell memory formation after mild COVID-19. One entry per CDR3 protein, called by TCRdb with MiXCR from the 5' RACE reads. Of 250,000 to 350,000 distinct CDR3 sequences listed, 15% to 20% were seen once; the top ten hold roughly 24%. The specimen was PBMCs or a T cell subset sorted from them (not recorded which). These receptors all come from a man between 18 and 29 years old who had mild COVID-19 (a few samples of this study predate the infection). Cell type and time point are not known.

The CDR3 loop reads CSALKRTGENIQYF. The CDR3 DNA follows: TGCAGTGCCCTGAAGAGAACAGGGGAAAACATTCAGTACTTC. The gene calls are TRBV20-1 and TRBJ2-4; 7 bases agree with TRBD1. This CDR3 comprises 14 residues. Germline V gene sequence: CDR1 DFQATT, CDR2 SNEGSKA (reference sequence). J gave up 5 bases and V 6 bases, and 10 bases lay outside the gene matches.

At least ten counts were recorded for this clonotype. The chain has TRBV28 and TRBJ2-2; TRBD1 is a possible D gene (6 bases). CDR3 size: 17 residues. CDR1 is MDHEN, CDR2 SYDVKM, per germline. Between the trimmed V and J ends, which lost 5 bases and 1 base, there was a span of 17 bases. This CDR3 reads CASSPSAGAVNTGELFF. Here the CDR3 DNA reads TGTGCCAGCAGTCCCTCGGCAGGGGCCGTGAACACCGGGGAGCTGTTTTTT. The variable domain in full, with the rest retrieved from reference TRBV28 and TRBJ2-2, is DVKVTQSSRYLVKRTGEKVFLECVQDMDHENMFWYRQDPGLGLRLIYFSYDVKMKEKGDIPEGYSVSREKKERFSLILESASTNQTSMYLCASSPSAGAVNTGELFFGEGSRLTVL.

A few counts support this clonotype. The chain combines TRBV3-1 with TRBJ2-1; no reliable D call. Trimming stripped 1 base from V and 5 bases from J, with 12 bases between. This CDR3 is 15 amino acids long. CDR1 LGHDT and CDR2 YNNKEL come from the germline V gene (reference sequence). The CDR3 here is CASSQVGQLDNEQFF. CDR3 DNA sequence: TGTGCCAGCAGCCAAGTTGGGCAATTGGACAATGAGCAGTTCTTC.

This clonotype has ten or more counts. The chain combines TRBV6-5 with TRBJ1-5; 9 bases map to TRBD1. CDR1 MNHEY and CDR2 SVGAGI come from the germline V gene. The CDR3 has 15 residues. J gave up 2 bases and V 4 bases, and 3 bases lay outside the gene matches. The chain's CDR3 is CASSLTGGRNQPQHF. CDR3 bases: TGTGCCAGCAGTTTGACAGGGGGGCGCAATCAGCCCCAGCATTTT.

The chain links TRBV3-1 to TRBJ1-1; D is perhaps TRBD1 (5 bases). The V and J ends lost 0 bases and 1 base respectively, with 24 bases between them. The germline V gene encodes CDR1 LGHDT and CDR2 YNNKEL (reference sequence). CDR3 length equals 20 residues. Here the CDR3 reads CASSQDLLDKGIGGNTEAFF. The CDR3 coding sequence is TGTGCCAGCAGCCAAGATTTACTGGACAAAGGGATAGGAGGGAACACTGAAGCTTTCTTT.

The J gene is TRBJ2-7, the V gene TRBV9; D possibly corresponds to TRBD2 (6 bases). Trimming took 7 bases from V and 4 from J, leaving 15 bases between them. The germline gives CDR1 SGDLS, CDR2 YYNGEE. The CDR3 spans 13 residues. CDR3 sequence (DNA): TGTGCCAGCGGATCGGGACTCGGTTACGAGCAGTACTTC. Its protein product is CASGSGLGYEQYF.

V is TRBV27 and J is TRBJ2-7; tentatively, D is TRBD2 (5 bases). The CDR3 covers 16 residues. Trimming took off 0 bases at V and 3 bases at J, with 15 bases between the two ends. Germline CDR1 and CDR2: MNHEY and SMNVEV (reference sequence). The CDR3 nucleotides are TGTGCCAGCAGTTTATCGGCGGGCCCGGGCTACTACGAGCAGTACGTC. Translation: CASSLSAGPGYYEQYV.

A few counts support this clonotype. This rearrangement joins TRBV28 to TRBJ2-1; 7 bases match TRBD1. Germline assignment: CDR1 MDHEN and CDR2 SYDVKM. This CDR3 region has 15 residues. Trimming cost V 5 bases and J 9 bases; bases outside gene matches: 13. DNA for the CDR3: TGTGCCAGCAGTCCTCGAGACAGGGAACTCGGTGAGCAGTTCTTC. Amino acids: CASSPRDRELGEQFF.

This clonotype was seen more than once but under ten times. The V call is TRBV4-2, the J call TRBJ1-4, with 8 bases fitting TRBD1. The J segment lost 3 bases and the V segment lost 4 bases, leaving 7 bases of the junction unmatched. There are 16 residues in the CDR3. In germline, CDR1 is LGHNA, CDR2 YNFKEQ. CDR3 coding DNA: TGTGCCAGCAGCCCCAGACAGGGGTCGGCTAATGAAAAACTGTTTTTT. Amino acids: CASSPRQGSANEKLFF.

This clonotype was recorded a few times. J is TRBJ2-3 and V is TRBV20-1; 9 bases match TRBD2. Germline lookup yields CDR1 DFQATT and CDR2 SNEGSKA (reference sequence). After removal of 3 bases from V and 4 bases from J, the junction contained 8 bases not matched to a gene. The CDR3 contains 15 residues. CDR3 loop: CSASRASGAADTQYF. Written as DNA, the CDR3 is TGCAGTGCTAGTCGTGCTAGCGGGGCGGCAGATACGCAGTATTTT.

CDR3 region: CASSRPSGGAYGELFF. CDR3 sequence (DNA): TGTGCCAGCAGCCGACCTAGCGGGGGGGCATATGGGGAGCTGTTTTTT. The gene calls are TRBV6-1 and TRBJ2-2, with TRBD2 matching over 12 bases. CDR1 is MNHNS, CDR2 SASEGT, per germline. The CDR3 runs to 16 residues. Losses at the gene ends were 6 bases for V and 8 bases for J; bases not matched to a gene: 10.

This clonotype was seen a handful of times. The chain combines TRBV27 with TRBJ1-1, with D maybe TRBD1 (5 bases). The CDR3 has 14 amino acids. Germline V gene sequence: CDR1 MNHEY, CDR2 SMNVEV (reference sequence). Trimming removed 4 bases from V and 7 bases from J, with 16 bases in between. CDR3 sequence (DNA): TGTGCCAGCAGTTGGGGCGGCAGGGCCAATGAAGCTTTCTTT. Translated: CASSWGGRANEAFF.

The chain is built from TRBV7-2 and TRBJ2-3, with a tentative D call TRBD2 (6 bases). The length of the CDR3 is 15 residues. Germline V lookup: CDR1 SGHTA, CDR2 FQGNSA. Trimming took 5 bases from V and 5 from J, leaving 17 bases between them. In DNA, the CDR3 is TGTGCCAGCAGCCAGGTGGGGGGTTCGGTAGATACGCAGTATTTT. Translation: CASSQVGGSVDTQYF.

This clonotype has only a few counts. CDR3 bases: TGTGCCAGCAGCTTGGCCAGACAGGGAGCTGTGAACACTGAAGCTTTCTTT. Its translation: CASSLARQGAVNTEAFF. This chain uses TRBV5-6 with TRBJ1-1, with 7 bases matching TRBD1. Germline V gene lookup returns CDR1 SGHDT and CDR2 YYEEEE. The CDR3 sequence is 17 residues long. Trimming took 0 bases from V and 0 from J; bases not matched to a gene: 8.

This clonotype was picked up many times. The V and J genes are TRBV5-1 and TRBJ2-1; 8 positions match TRBD1. Germline trimming cut 4 bases from V and 4 bases from J; bases unmatched to any gene: 7. The CDR3 consists of 15 residues. Germline V lookup: CDR1 SGHRS, CDR2 YFSETQ. The CDR3 here is CASSRTRGPYNEQFF. The CDR3 DNA follows: TGCGCCAGCAGCCGCACCAGGGGGCCTTACAATGAGCAGTTCTTC.

This clonotype was detected many times. This chain connects TRBV4-3 to TRBJ2-6, with D perhaps matching TRBD1 (5 bases). Germline loops: CDR1 LGHNA, CDR2 YSLEER. Trimming removed 2 bases from V and 0 bases from J, with 5 bases in between. The CDR3 extends over 15 amino acids. The CDR3 sequence is CASSQQGSGANVLTF. The CDR3 DNA is TGCGCCAGCAGCCAACAGGGCTCTGGGGCCAACGTCCTGACTTTC.

This clonotype has a handful of counts. This chain links TRBV20-1 with TRBJ2-7; 9 bases line up with TRBD1. The CDR3 totals 15 residues. Germline V gene data show CDR1 as DFQATT and CDR2 as SNEGSKA (reference sequence). The V and J ends lost 1 base and 6 bases, in that order; junction bases with no gene match: 10. The CDR3 sequence is CSARAWDRESIEQYF. The CDR3 DNA follows: TGCAGTGCTAGAGCCTGGGACAGGGAGTCGATCGAGCAGTACTTC.

This clonotype was observed a handful of times. The DNA of the CDR3 is TGCAGTGCCTCGCTAGCGGGGGGGCAGGATACGCAGTATTTT. It yields the protein CSASLAGGQDTQYF. V gene TRBV20-1 combines with J gene TRBJ2-3, with 12 bases matching TRBD2. This CDR3 comprises 14 residues. V lost 6 bases and J lost 6; bases outside the gene matches: 7. Germline V gene sequence: CDR1 DFQATT, CDR2 SNEGSKA (reference sequence).

This clonotype occurred a few times. This chain links TRBV10-3 with TRBJ2-5, with D perhaps TRBD2 (5 bases). Trimming removed 4 bases from V and 5 bases from J, with 17 bases in between. The V gene's germline CDR1 is ENHRY and CDR2 SYGVKD. The CDR3 runs to 15 residues. This CDR3 is CAISAQGLAGETQYF. In DNA form, the CDR3 reads TGTGCCATCAGTGCCCAAGGTCTAGCCGGCGAGACCCAGTACTTC.

The chain is built from TRBV10-3 and TRBJ2-5; D gene uncertain. With 4 bases removed from V and 5 bases from J, the gap between germline ends came to 14 bases. Germline-derived CDR1 and CDR2 are ENHRY and SYGVKD. The CDR3 consists of 14 residues. The CDR3 region has the DNA TGTGCCATCAGTGGTCCGTCCGCCGGGGAGACCCAGTACTTC. Encoded protein: CAISGPSAGETQYF.

The sample holds a few counts of this clonotype. V is TRBV7-2 and J is TRBJ2-1; D not certain. Germline CDR1 and CDR2: SGHTA and FQGNSA. CDR3 length: 12 residues. V was clipped by 6 bases and J by 8 bases, with 11 bases between them. CDR3 nucleotide sequence: TGTGCCAGCAGGGAATCCGTAGATGAGCAGTTCTTC. It specifies CASRESVDEQFF.

The genes are TRBV11-2 and TRBJ2-1; no firm D call. Germline V gene lookup returns CDR1 SGHAT and CDR2 FQNNGV. V was pared by 6 bases and J by 5 bases, with 8 bases between. The CDR3 sequence is 12 residues long. CDR3 nucleotide sequence: TGTGCCAGCAGGCCATTGGACAATGAGCAGTTCTTC. Translating gives CASRPLDNEQFF.

This clonotype was counted only a few times. CDR3 residues: CSAGRTVQETQYF. CDR3 in DNA: TGCAGTGCTGGTAGGACAGTCCAAGAGACCCAGTACTTC. This chain joins TRBV20-1 and TRBJ2-5, with D possibly TRBD1 on 6 matching bases. The CDR3 consists of 13 residues. V lost 5 bases to trimming and J lost 1 base, with 11 bases between them. CDR1 and CDR2 (germline): DFQATT, SNEGSKA (reference sequence).

This clonotype was counted a few times. V gene TRBV11-2 combines with J gene TRBJ2-7, with D uncertain. Germline CDR1 is SGHAT and CDR2 is FQNNGV. The germline V and J ends were trimmed by 0 bases and 12 bases, with 15 bases remaining between them. This CDR3 spans 13 amino acids. The CDR3 sequence: CASSLEGRQRLYV. The CDR3 DNA follows: TGTGCCAGCAGCTTAGAAGGTCGGCAGCGACTGTACGTC.

In this sample, this clonotype turned up a few times. The rearrangement joins TRBV28 to TRBJ2-1; D remains unclear. Germline lookup yields CDR1 MDHEN and CDR2 SYDVKM. The CDR3 extends over 12 amino acids. The V gene lost 5 bases and the J gene lost 9 bases, with 11 bases spanning the gap. The DNA for the CDR3 is TGTGCCAGCAGTAAGGGTTGGGGTGAGCAGTTCTTC. It encodes CASSKGWGEQFF.

The table lists this clonotype with a count of one. The chain employs TRBV7-9 and TRBJ2-5; D unclear. Germline CDR1 is SEHNR and CDR2 is FQNEAQ (reference sequence). The CDR3 is made up of 15 amino acids. V lost 5 bases to trimming and J lost 5 bases, with 18 bases between them. The CDR3 here is CASSPNPMGSETQYF. The CDR3 DNA is TGTGCCAGCAGCCCAAACCCCATGGGCTCCGAGACCCAGTACTTC.

The chain employs TRBV3-1 and TRBJ2-3; 12 bases align to TRBD2. With V trimmed by 4 bases and J by 2 bases, 10 bases remained unmatched. This CDR3 spans 18 amino acids. From germline, CDR1 is LGHDT and CDR2 YNNKEL (reference sequence). The CDR3 loop reads CASSPSTSGGAYTDTQYF. CDR3 sequence (DNA): TGTGCCAGCAGCCCGTCGACTAGCGGGGGCGCCTACACAGATACGCAGTATTTT.

This clonotype is a singleton in its sample. The rearrangement links TRBV5-4 to TRBJ2-3, with D possibly TRBD1 on 5 matching bases. Germline assignment: CDR1 SGHNT and CDR2 YYREEE (reference sequence). The CDR3 contains 15 residues. V was shortened by 0 bases and J by 3 bases, with 11 bases between the two germline ends. CDR3 nucleotides: TGTGCCAGCAGCTTGGGGTCAGGGTGGACAGATACGCAGTATTTT. Translating gives CASSLGSGWTDTQYF.

CDR3 bases: TGTGCCAGCAGCCCAAATGATAGCGGGGGCACAGATACGCAGTATTTT. Its translation: CASSPNDSGGTDTQYF. V and J are TRBV4-2 and TRBJ2-3; 8 nucleotides align to TRBD2. The V segment lost 4 bases and the J segment 1 base; nucleotides outside the gene matches: 7. Germline V gene data show CDR1 as LGHNA and CDR2 as YNFKEQ. The length of the CDR3 is 16 residues.